These T cell receptor beta chains were read from a single sample in a study of blood T cell repertoires in COVID-19. TCRdb keeps only in-frame clones here, not all; method: immunoSEQ multiplex PCR. The data contain roughly 80,000 clones, 65% to 85% of them singletons. Sequences were obtained from peripheral blood. All receptors come from a man aged 50 to 59 with acute or convalescent COVID-19. Both conserved end residues are part of each CDR3. Rows may omit the clone size; those that give it use once, few, many or a size class.

>.|TRBJ1-1|TRBV27
CASSEGTREAFF
>once|TRBJ2-2|TRBV10-2
CASSTGTSGNTGELFF
>few|TRBJ2-7|TRBV6-5
CASRAGGKSYEQYF
>.|TRBJ2-3|TRBV4-1
CASSPRAGAGTDTQYF
>.|TRBJ2-3|TRBV27
CASRSRADTQYF
>few|TRBJ1-6|TRBV27
CASSLSSLEGNSPLHF
>.|TRBJ1-5|TRBV19
CASSIASRGINQPQHF
>.|TRBJ1-1|TRBV9
CASSEGQGYTEAFF
>.|TRBJ2-2|TRBV5-6
CASVRLAGVGELFF
>.|TRBJ2-2|TRBV10-2
CASKGHQLNTGELFF
>once|TRBJ1-4|TRBV28
CASRGEKLFF
>.|TRBJ2-2|TRBV9
CASSVAVTSGNTGELFF
>once|TRBJ2-2|TRBV10-1
CASSAGTSGKGELFF
>.|TRBJ2-1|TRBV10-3
CAIKKTSGSFDEQFF
>.|TRBJ1-2|TRBV5-4
CASSTPGGIVDGYTF
>.|TRBJ2-1|TRBV2
CASSLGGPHDEQFF
>.|TRBJ2-2|TRBV7-9
CASSLNHGELFF
>.|TRBJ2-5|TRBV7-9
CASSPPISGVGTQYF
>once|TRBJ1-5|TRBV3-1/TRBV3-2
CASSQDKKMTRGNQPQHF
>.|TRBJ1-3|TRBV27
CASSPRTGGGNTIYF
>.|TRBJ1-6|TRBV7-9
CASSLAGRVGANSPLHF
>.|TRBJ2-1|TRBV19
CASSSRWSLNNEQFF
>.|TRBJ1-4|TRBV6-5
CASSSQGETNEKLFF
>few|TRBJ2-1|TRBV19
CASSIFGSSYNEQFF
>.|TRBJ2-1|TRBV30
CAWSVTDNEQFF
>few|TRBJ2-7|TRBV3-1/TRBV3-2
CASSQATGVGQYF
>.|TRBJ2-1|TRBV15
CATSRDSGEQFF
>.|TRBJ1-5|TRBV7-9
CASSLGASNQPQHF
>.|TRBJ2-1|TRBV5-6
CASSLPLFGTDVDEQFF
>.|TRBJ2-3|TRBV19
CASSIPGGNTDTQYF
>.|TRBJ1-4|TRBV20-1
CSAPSGRKLFF
>.|TRBJ2-2|TRBV4-1
CASSQVSGVSGELFF
>.|TRBJ1-4|TRBV12-3/TRBV12-4
CASAGNEKLFF
>.|TRBJ2-1|TRBV12-3/TRBV12-4
CASSYLNEQFF
>.|TRBJ1-6|TRBV28
CASSEQGAMDSPLHF
>.|TRBJ2-1|TRBV29-1
CSGLGTGSYNEQFF
>.|TRBJ2-2|TRBV18
CASSLGGGSPTGELFF
>.|TRBJ2-2|TRBV19
CASMHLVSAGELFF
>.|TRBJ1-1|TRBV7-3
CASSFAGYTEAFF
>.|TRBJ1-1|TRBV7-9
CASSSRGPTEAFF
>.|TRBJ2-7|TRBV7-8
CASRRDSYEQYF
>.|TRBJ1-2|TRBV7-9
CASSFAGGGRMNYGYTF
>.|TRBJ2-3|TRBV19
CASSIPPADTQYF
>.|TRBJ2-7|TRBV24-1
CAASVGGGYEQYF
>.|TRBJ2-7|TRBV7-9
CASSSTGAALSSYEQYF